The sequence of this TCR beta chain was determined in a study of blood T cell repertoires in COVID-19. The overall study: Acute and convalescent COVID-19 specimens originated in the United States, Italy and Spain. PBMCs, B-cell-depleted T cells, or T cells were the source of the cDNA or gDNA that made up the material.

V was shortened by 4 bases and J by 3 bases, with 12 bases between the two germline ends. From germline, CDR1 is SGHTA and CDR2 FQGTGA. The CDR3 is 15 amino acids. In the original workflow: Amplification from reference gene primers served as the basis for estimated nucleated cell counts. Some clones are missing from TCRdb's copy, which holds only in-frame ones; the method was immunoSEQ multiplex PCR. V and J calls and clone size are given by that table; D and trimming were obtained from the DNA. Found here are 50,000 or so clones, more than 70% of them singletons; the top ten hold under 30%. The source of this sequence is a woman older than 75 with acute or convalescent COVID-19. This chain uses TRBV7-3 with TRBJ1-4, with D possibly TRBD1 on 5 matching bases. Sequencing was performed on peripheral blood. The CDR3 sequence is CASSSQGLPNEKLFF. In nucleotides, the CDR3 is TGTGCCAGCAGCTCCCAGGGTTTACCTAATGAAAAACTGTTTTTT.